This T cell receptor beta chain was identified during a study of T cells after yellow fever vaccination. General study points: FACS-sorted repertoires could contain abundant clonotypes contaminating from the bulk population.

Looked up from germline, CDR1 is ENHRY and CDR2 is SYGVKD. Trimming removed 10 bases at V and 6 bases at J, with 15 bases between. CDR3 length: 13 residues. TCRdb reanalysed the 5' RACE reads using MiXCR and keeps one entry per CDR3 protein. The repertoire holds around 310,000 distinct CDR3 sequences, with roughly 8.7% as singletons. This clonotype has at least ten counts. The antigen is undetermined. This sequence originates from a man younger than 30 who received the YFV17D yellow fever vaccine. The chain is built from TRBV10-3 and TRBJ2-2; D may be TRBD1 (6 bases). The material sequenced was PBMCs, taken on the day of the first yellow fever vaccination. CDR3 region: CATLGAGPGELFF. The CDR3 DNA reads as TGTGCCACCTTGGGGGCGGGTCCCGGGGAGCTGTTTTTT.